The 15 T cell receptor beta chains below all came from one sample that was sequenced in a study of cytomegalovirus exposure and HLA in healthy donors. The PCR ran on 60 Vbeta and 13 Jbeta primers. This table comes from immunoSEQ multiplex PCR, and its TCRdb copy is limited to in-frame clones, with some not included. The data hold some 65,000 clones, with 60% to 80% observed a single time. The specimen sequenced was PBMCs. The receptors shown here come from a girl aged 10 to 17 in good health and CMV-seropositive.

This clone turned up a few times. The rearrangement uses TRBV4-1 and TRBJ1-2; no clear D. From germline, CDR1 is MGHRA and CDR2 YSYEKL. The V end lost 0 bases, the J end lost 2 bases, and 13 bases lay between the germline ends. The CDR3 contains 16 residues. DNA of the CDR3: TGCGCCAGCAGCCAAGATGGCAGAAACTACAACTATGGCTACACCTTC. Its translation is CASSQDGRNYNYGYTF.

The chain uses TRBV27 and TRBJ2-7; the match to TRBD1 covers 10 bases. CDR3 length: 14 residues. The V and J ends lost 10 bases and 5 bases, in that order; junction bases with no gene match: 11. CDR1 is MNHEY, CDR2 SMNVEV, per germline (reference sequence). The CDR3 region is CATGRDRGGNEQYF. Here the CDR3 DNA reads TGTGCCACTGGCCGGGACAGGGGTGGCAACGAGCAGTACTTC.

The J gene is TRBJ2-1, the V gene TRBV29-1; D may be TRBD1 (6 bases). V was cut by 5 bases and J by 9 bases, with 11 bases left in between. The CDR3 loop spans 11 amino acids. The germline CDR1 and CDR2 sequences are SQVTM and ANQGSEA. The DNA for the CDR3 is TGCAGCGTTCGAGGGGGACGTGAGCAGTTCTTC. This gives the protein CSVRGGREQFF.

There are a few counts of this clone. The chain is built from TRBV6-1 and TRBJ1-5; maybe TRBD1 (6 bases). V was clipped by 2 bases and J by 6 bases, with 17 bases between them. Looked up from germline, CDR1 is MNHNS and CDR2 is SASEGT. The CDR3 is made up of 16 amino acids. CDR3 nucleotides: TGTGCCAGCAGTGAATTCTTACAGGGTCCAAGTCAGCCCCAGCATTTT. It translates to CASSEFLQGPSQPQHF.

This sequence joins TRBV2 and TRBJ1-1, with a weak D call TRBD1 (6 bases). The CDR3 has 11 residues. Germline loops: CDR1 SNHLY, CDR2 FYNNEI. The V and J ends lost 6 bases and 9 bases respectively, with 11 bases between them. CDR3 sequence (DNA): TGTGCCAGCAGCTCGGACAGACAAGCTTTCTTT. Amino acids: CASSSDRQAFF.

This clone has only a few counts. The rearrangement uses TRBV5-6 and TRBJ1-1, with D possibly being TRBD1 (5 bases). The CDR3 has 15 amino acids. The V gene's germline CDR1 is SGHDT and CDR2 YYEEEE. V was pared by 3 bases and J by 2 bases, with 14 bases between. CDR3 in DNA: TGTGCCAGCAGCTGGGGCTGGCACCCTAACACTGAAGCTTTCTTT. It encodes CASSWGWHPNTEAFF.

This chain links TRBV6-1 with TRBJ1-3, with 7 bases lining up with TRBD1. Germline values: CDR1 MNHNS, CDR2 SASEGT. This CDR3 comprises 14 residues. Losses at the gene ends were 3 bases for V and 4 bases for J; bases not matched to a gene: 3. The CDR3 bases are TGTGCCAGCAGTGATTTGGACAGGGGAAACACCATATATTTT. Translation gives CASSDLDRGNTIYF.

This clone was seen a few times. This sequence joins TRBV6-1 and TRBJ2-3; 8 nucleotides line up with TRBD1. Germline CDR1 and CDR2: MNHNS and SASEGT. V lost 4 bases, J lost 7 bases, and 13 bases stayed unmatched. The CDR3 length is 16 residues. This CDR3 is CASSVSGGEGYNTQYF. The CDR3, as DNA: TGTGCCAGCAGTGTCTCAGGGGGCGAGGGTTACAATACGCAGTATTTT.

The chain carries TRBV20-1 and TRBJ2-6, with D hard to call. Germline V lookup: CDR1 DFQATT, CDR2 SNEGSKA (reference sequence). Trimming left V 6 bases short and J 11 bases short, with 8 bases between. CDR3 length: 10 residues. CDR3 sequence: CSAPYDVLTF. The DNA of the CDR3 is TGCAGTGCCCCCTATGACGTCCTGACTTTC.

The chain combines TRBV6-6 with TRBJ2-1; 7 bases are a match to TRBD2. J gave up 10 bases and V 9 bases, and 12 bases lay outside the gene matches. The CDR3 is made up of 13 amino acids. Germline V lookup: CDR1 MNHNY, CDR2 SVGAGI (reference sequence). The CDR3 DNA follows: TGTGCCAGTTTCCGGGACTATAAGAACGAGCAGTTCTTC. This gives the protein CASFRDYKNEQFF.

The chain combines TRBV6-4 with TRBJ2-6; possibly TRBD2 for D (6 bases). V shed 8 bases and J shed 4 bases, with 12 bases lying between them. Germline-derived CDR1 and CDR2 are MRHNA and SNTAGT. The CDR3 has 14 residues. The DNA of the CDR3 is TGTGCCAGCGGCGAGGAGGGGGGGGCCAACGTCCTGACTTTC. This codes for CASGEEGGANVLTF.

In DNA, the CDR3 is TGTGCCAGCAGCGTAGTCCCGGGGTCGAACACTGAAGCTTTCTTT. Amino acids: CASSVVPGSNTEAFF. V and J are TRBV9 and TRBJ1-1; D uncertain. This CDR3 has 15 amino acids. Germline-derived CDR1 and CDR2 are SGDLS and YYNGEE. Trimming cost V 0 bases and J 1 base, with 10 bases left between them.

The chain employs TRBV9 and TRBJ2-7, with a tentative D call TRBD2 (6 bases). Germline V gives CDR1 SGDLS, CDR2 YYNGEE. The CDR3 is made up of 13 amino acids. V was cut by 3 bases and J by 0 bases, with 7 bases left in between. This chain's CDR3 is CASSEGLSYEQYF. CDR3 DNA: TGTGCCAGCAGCGAGGGACTCTCCTACGAGCAGTACTTC. The full variable domain, rest sourced from reference TRBV9 and TRBJ2-7, is DSGVTQTPKHLITATGQRVTLRCSPRSGDLSVYWYQQSLDQGLQFLIQYYNGEERAKGNILERFSAQQFPDLHSELNLSSLELGDSALYFCASSEGLSYEQYFGPGTRLTVT.

The CDR3 DNA reads as TGTGCCAGCAGCACTACGGGGAGGAACACCATATATTTT. Translated, it gives CASSTTGRNTIYF. V is TRBV7-9 and J is TRBJ1-3; D is undetermined. CDR1 and CDR2 from the germline V gene are SEHNR and FQNEAQ (reference sequence). The V end was cut by 5 bases, the J end by 7 bases, with 12 bases between. The CDR3 loop spans 13 amino acids.

The chain uses TRBV2 and TRBJ2-5; D might be TRBD1 (5 bases). Trimming left V 10 bases short and J 5 bases short, with 17 bases between. The CDR3 is 13 amino acids. Germline CDR1 reads SNHLY; CDR2 reads FYNNEI. CDR3 in amino acids: CATQDTAYETQYF. CDR3 sequence (DNA): TGTGCCACCCAGGACACCGCTTACGAGACCCAGTACTTC.